This TCR beta chain was obtained from a study of identical twins. TCRdb re-called the 5' RACE reads through MiXCR, storing one row per CDR3 protein. Of 250,000 to 300,000 distinct CDR3 sequences listed, roughly 8.7% are singletons. The ends were cut back, 4 bases at V and 8 bases at J, with 9 bases in the middle. In germline, CDR1 is SQVTM, CDR2 ANQGSEA. The CDR3 spans 11 residues. These data also formed part of another study, on yellow fever vaccine responses in identical twins.

V usage is TRBV29-1 and J usage is TRBJ2-1; TRBD2 is a possible D gene (6 bases). The sequenced sample consisted of CD8+ T cells sorted from blood. The TCR was taken from a woman between 18 and 30 years old in good health. CDR3 nucleotides: TGCAGCGTTGGCGGAGGGTATGAGCAGTTCTTC. It yields the protein CSVGGGYEQFF.